Listed below are T cell receptor beta chains from one sample, sequenced in a study of T cell responses to AZD1222 COVID-19 vaccine. TCRdb's table, derived via immunoSEQ multiplex PCR, lists solely in-frame clones and lacks some. Of more than 150,000 clones in the sample, 75% to 90% were seen once. The sequences come from peripheral blood, collected on day 0 of AZD1222 vaccination. These receptors were taken from an adult in good health. Both conserved end residues are part of each CDR3. A D gene is named only where the DNA matches it firmly. Clone size appears in some rows only: once, few, many, or a class for an expanded clone.

J gene	D gene	V gene	clone size	CDR3 protein	CDR3 DNA
TRBJ1-6	.	TRBV28	.	CASNRSGSGSPLHF	TGTGCCAGCAACCGATCAGGGTCTGGTTCACCCCTCCACTTT
TRBJ1-4	.	TRBV12-3/TRBV12-4	.	CASSSYGGEKLFF	TGTGCCAGCAGTTCTTACGGTGGTGAAAAACTGTTTTTT
TRBJ2-2	.	TRBV7-3	.	CASSLTSDGELFF	TGTGCCAGCAGCCTTACTTCGGACGGGGAGCTGTTTTTT
TRBJ2-2	TRBD2	TRBV4-1	.	CASSQRTSGATGELFF	TGCGCCAGCAGCCAACGGACTAGCGGAGCAACCGGGGAGCTGTTTTTT
TRBJ2-7	TRBD2	TRBV5-4	.	CASSSTSGSDEQYF	TGTGCCAGCAGCTCAACTAGCGGGAGCGACGAGCAGTACTTC
TRBJ2-1	.	TRBV7-2	few	CASSSSSYNEQFF	TGTGCCAGCAGCTCGAGCTCCTACAATGAGCAGTTCTTC
TRBJ1-2	.	TRBV28	.	CASSLGQYGYTF	TGTGCCAGCAGCCTGGGCCAATATGGCTACACCTTC
TRBJ1-5	.	TRBV3-1/TRBV3-2	.	CASSQAWSNQPQHF	TGTGCCAGCAGCCAAGCTTGGAGCAATCAGCCCCAGCATTTT
TRBJ2-5	TRBD2	TRBV9	.	CASSPRLAGGQETQYF	TGTGCCAGCAGCCCCCGACTAGCGGGGGGTCAAGAGACCCAGTACTTC
TRBJ2-5	.	TRBV6-2/TRBV6-3	.	CASSYSTAGARETQYF	TGTGCCAGCAGTTACTCGACCGCGGGGGCACGAGAGACCCAGTACTTC
TRBJ2-4	.	TRBV7-2	.	CASSLTGAGKNIQYF	TGTGCCAGCAGCTTAACGGGAGCGGGCAAAAACATTCAGTACTTC
TRBJ1-6	.	TRBV11-2	.	CASSLGRTRDGNSPLHF	TGTGCCAGCAGCTTAGGCCGGACACGTGATGGTAATTCACCCCTCCACTTT
TRBJ2-7	.	TRBV9	.	CASSVESGLGEQYF	TGTGCCAGCAGCGTAGAGAGTGGGCTAGGGGAGCAGTACTTC